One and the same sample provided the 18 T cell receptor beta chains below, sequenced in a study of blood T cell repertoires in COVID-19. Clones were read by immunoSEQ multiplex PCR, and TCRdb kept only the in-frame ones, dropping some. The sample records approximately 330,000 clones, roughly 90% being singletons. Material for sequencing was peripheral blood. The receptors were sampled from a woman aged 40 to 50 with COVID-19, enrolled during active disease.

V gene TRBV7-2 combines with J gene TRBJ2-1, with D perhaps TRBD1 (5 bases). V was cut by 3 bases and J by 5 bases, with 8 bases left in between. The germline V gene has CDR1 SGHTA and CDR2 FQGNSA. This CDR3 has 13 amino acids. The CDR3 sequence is CASSFGRDNEQFF. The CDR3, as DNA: TGTGCCAGCAGCTTTGGCAGGGACAATGAGCAGTTCTTC.

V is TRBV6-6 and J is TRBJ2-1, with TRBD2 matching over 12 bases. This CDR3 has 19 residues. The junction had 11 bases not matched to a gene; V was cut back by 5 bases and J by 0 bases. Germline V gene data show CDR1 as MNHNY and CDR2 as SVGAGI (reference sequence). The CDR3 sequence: CASSRQRTSGTSSYNEQFF. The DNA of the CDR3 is TGTGCCAGCAGTCGACAAAGGACTAGCGGGACGAGCTCCTACAATGAGCAGTTCTTC.

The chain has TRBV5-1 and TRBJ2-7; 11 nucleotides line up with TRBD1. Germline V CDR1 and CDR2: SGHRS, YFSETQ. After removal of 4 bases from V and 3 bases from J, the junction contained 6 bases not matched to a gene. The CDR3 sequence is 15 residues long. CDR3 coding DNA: TGCGCCAGCAGCCGGGGGACAGGGGGAAACTACGAGCAGTACTTC. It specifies CASSRGTGGNYEQYF.

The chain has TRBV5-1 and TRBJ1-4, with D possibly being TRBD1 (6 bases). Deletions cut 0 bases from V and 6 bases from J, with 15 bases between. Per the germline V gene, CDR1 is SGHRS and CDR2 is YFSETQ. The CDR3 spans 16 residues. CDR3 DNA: TGCGCCAGCAGCTTGGGGGTGCGGGGGCTTGATGAAAAACTGTTTTTT. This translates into CASSLGVRGLDEKLFF.

The CDR3: CASSPQGSEAFF. The CDR3 DNA is TGTGCCAGCAGTCCACAGGGGTCCGAAGCTTTCTTT. The chain is built from TRBV12-3 or TRBV12-4 and TRBJ1-1; TRBD1 matches 7 bases. V trimming: 5 bases; J trimming: 8 bases; junction bases outside the gene matches: 5. There are 12 residues in the CDR3.

The CDR3 sequence is CASSRAGTDNEQFF. CDR3 DNA: TGTGCCAGCAGTCGAGCGGGAACGGACAATGAGCAGTTCTTC. The chain links TRBV28 to TRBJ2-1, with 7 bases aligning to TRBD2. V lost 5 bases, J lost 5 bases, and 6 bases stayed unmatched. The CDR3 runs to 14 residues. Germline V gives CDR1 MDHEN, CDR2 SYDVKM.

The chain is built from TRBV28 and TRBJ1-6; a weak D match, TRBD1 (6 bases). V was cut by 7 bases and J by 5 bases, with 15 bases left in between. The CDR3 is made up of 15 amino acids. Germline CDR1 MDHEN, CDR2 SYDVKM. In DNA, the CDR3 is TGTGCCAGCATGGTGGGGGCGCAAAATAATTCACCCCTCCACTTT. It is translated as CASMVGAQNNSPLHF.

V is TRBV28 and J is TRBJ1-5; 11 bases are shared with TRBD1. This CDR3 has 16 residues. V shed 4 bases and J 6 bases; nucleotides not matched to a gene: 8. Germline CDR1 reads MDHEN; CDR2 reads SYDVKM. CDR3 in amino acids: CASSSAGQGEGQPQHF. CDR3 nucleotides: TGTGCCAGCAGTTCCGCGGGACAGGGGGAAGGTCAGCCCCAGCATTTT.

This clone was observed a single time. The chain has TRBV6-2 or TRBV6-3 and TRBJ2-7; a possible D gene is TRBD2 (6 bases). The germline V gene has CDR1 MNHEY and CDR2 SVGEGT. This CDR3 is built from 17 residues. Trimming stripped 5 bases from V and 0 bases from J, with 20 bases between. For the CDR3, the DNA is TGTGCCAGCAGTCCCCACGCGGGAAGCGCGGTCTCCTACGAGCAGTACTTC. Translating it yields CASSPHAGSAVSYEQYF.

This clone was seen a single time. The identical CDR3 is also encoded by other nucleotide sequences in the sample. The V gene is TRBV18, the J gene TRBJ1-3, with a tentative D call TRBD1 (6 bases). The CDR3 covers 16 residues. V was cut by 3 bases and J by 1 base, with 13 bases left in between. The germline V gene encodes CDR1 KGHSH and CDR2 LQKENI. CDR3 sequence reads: CASSPLQGLSGNTIYF. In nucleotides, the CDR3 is TGTGCCAGCTCACCGCTCCAGGGGTTGTCTGGAAACACCATATATTTT.

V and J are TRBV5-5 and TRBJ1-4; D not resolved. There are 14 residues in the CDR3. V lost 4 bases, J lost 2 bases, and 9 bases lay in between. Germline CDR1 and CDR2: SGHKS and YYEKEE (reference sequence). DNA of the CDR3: TGTGCCAGCAGCCTCAGCGGGACTAATGAAAAACTGTTTTTT. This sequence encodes CASSLSGTNEKLFF.

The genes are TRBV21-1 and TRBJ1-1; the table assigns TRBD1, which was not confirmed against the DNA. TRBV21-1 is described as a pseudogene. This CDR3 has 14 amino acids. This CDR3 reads CASSARQGSTEAFF. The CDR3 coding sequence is TGTGCCAGCAGCGCCCGACAGGGGTCGACTGAAGCTTTCTTT.

For the CDR3, the DNA is TGCGCCAGCAGCTTGGTACGGGGCACTGAAGCTTTCTTT. This translates into CASSLVRGTEAFF. The chain has TRBV5-1 and TRBJ1-1, with D unresolved. The CDR3 extends over 13 amino acids. V gave up 0 bases and J gave up 4 bases, with 7 bases separating them. The germline gives CDR1 SGHRS, CDR2 YFSETQ.

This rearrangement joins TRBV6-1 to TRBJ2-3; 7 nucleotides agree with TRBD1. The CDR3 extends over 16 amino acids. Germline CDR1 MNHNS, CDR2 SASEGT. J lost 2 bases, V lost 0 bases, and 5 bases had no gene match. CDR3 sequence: CASSEARGGTTDTQYF. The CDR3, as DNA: TGTGCCAGCAGTGAAGCTCGAGGGGGCACCACAGATACGCAGTATTTT.

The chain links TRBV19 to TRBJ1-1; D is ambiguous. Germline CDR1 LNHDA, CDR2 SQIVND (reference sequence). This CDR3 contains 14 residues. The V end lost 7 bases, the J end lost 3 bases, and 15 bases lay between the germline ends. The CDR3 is CASTRTSADTEAFF. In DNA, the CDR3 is TGTGCCAGTACACGAACATCGGCGGACACTGAAGCTTTCTTT.

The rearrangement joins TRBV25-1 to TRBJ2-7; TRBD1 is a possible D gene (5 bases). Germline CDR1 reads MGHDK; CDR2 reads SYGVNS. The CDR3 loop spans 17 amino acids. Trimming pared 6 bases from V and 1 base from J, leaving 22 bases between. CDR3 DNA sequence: TGTGCCAGCAGCATCAACCCAGGGTCCCCGAAATCCTACGAGCAGTACTTC. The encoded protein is CASSINPGSPKSYEQYF.

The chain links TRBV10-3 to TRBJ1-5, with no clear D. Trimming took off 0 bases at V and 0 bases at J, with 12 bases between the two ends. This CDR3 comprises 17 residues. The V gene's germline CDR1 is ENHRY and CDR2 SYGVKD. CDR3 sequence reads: CAISESRAGYSNQPQHF. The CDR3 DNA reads TGTGCCATCAGTGAGTCGCGGGCAGGTTATAGCAATCAGCCCCAGCATTTT.

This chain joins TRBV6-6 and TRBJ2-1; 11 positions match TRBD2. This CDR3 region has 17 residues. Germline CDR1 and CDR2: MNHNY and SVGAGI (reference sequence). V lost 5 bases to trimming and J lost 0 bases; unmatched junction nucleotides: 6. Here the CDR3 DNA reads TGTGCCAGCAGTCCGGGACTAGCGGCTCTCTCCTACAATGAGCAGTTCTTC. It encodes CASSPGLAALSYNEQFF.